These 23 T cell receptor beta chains were sequenced from one sample in a study of blood T cell repertoires in COVID-19. The method was immunoSEQ multiplex PCR; TCRdb's version includes in-frame clones alone and lacks a portion of them. The repertoire has approximately 110,000 clones, 81% of them found once; the top ten carry roughly 1.5%. The specimen was peripheral blood. The receptors derive from a man aged 50 or older with acute or convalescent COVID-19.

The chain joins TRBV29-1 to TRBJ1-1, with a weak D call TRBD1 (5 bases). The CDR3 extends over 13 amino acids. The germline V and J ends were trimmed by 6 bases and 0 bases, with 11 bases remaining between them. The V gene's germline CDR1 is SQVTM and CDR2 ANQGSEA. The CDR3, as DNA: TGCAGCGTCGAAAACAGGTTGAACACTGAAGCTTTCTTT. Its protein is CSVENRLNTEAFF.

The sample holds a few counts of this clone. The J gene is TRBJ1-1, the V gene TRBV2; weak D call: TRBD1 (6 bases). Between the trimmed V and J ends, which lost 6 bases and 4 bases, there was a span of 12 bases. Germline V gene lookup returns CDR1 SNHLY and CDR2 FYNNEI. CDR3 size: 13 residues. CDR3 bases: TGTGCCAGCAGACAAGGGGGTACCACTGAAGCTTTCTTT. Protein: CASRQGGTTEAFF. The full variable domain, in which reference TRBV2 and TRBJ1-1 provide the parts outside the CDR3, is EPEVTQTPSHQVTQMGQEVILRCVPISNHLYFYWYRQILGQKVEFLVSFYNNEISEKSEIFDDQFSVERPDGSNFTLKIRSTKLEDSAMYFCASRQGGTTEAFFGQGTRLTVV.

J is TRBJ1-4 and V is TRBV30; 7 positions match TRBD1. CDR3 length equals 14 residues. Germline assignment: CDR1 GTSNPN and CDR2 SVGIG (reference sequence). The junction had 9 bases not matched to a gene; V was cut back by 5 bases and J by 6 bases. CDR3 coding DNA: TGTGCCTGGGGCCAGGGGGGAGATGATGAAAAACTGTTTTTT. It codes for CAWGQGGDDEKLFF. Full variable domain (missing parts from reference TRBV30 and TRBJ1-4): SQTIHQWPATLVQPVGSPLSLECTVEGTSNPNLYWYRQAAGRGLQLLFYSVGIGQISSEVPQNLSASRPQDRQFILSSKKLLLSDSGFYLCAWGQGGDDEKLFFGSGTQLSVL.

This clone came up a few times. The V and J genes are TRBV27 and TRBJ1-1; TRBD1 agrees at 9 bases. J lost 5 bases, V lost 4 bases, and 2 bases had no gene match. The CDR3 runs 13 residues. Germline CDR1 and CDR2: MNHEY and SMNVEV (reference sequence). The CDR3 bases are TGTGCCAGCAGTTACAGGGGGCTAACTGAAGCTTTCTTT. This sequence encodes CASSYRGLTEAFF.

The chain recombines TRBV5-1 with TRBJ2-5, with 7 bases fitting TRBD2. V dropped 5 bases and J dropped 2; count of bases not matched to a gene: 6. Germline lookup yields CDR1 SGHRS and CDR2 YFSETQ. CDR3 length equals 14 residues. CDR3 coding DNA: TGCGCCAGCAGTGGGACTACCAGTCAAGAGACCCAGTACTTC. The encoded protein is CASSGTTSQETQYF.

This chain joins TRBV4-2 and TRBJ2-3; 7 nucleotides agree with TRBD1. CDR3 length equals 14 residues. CDR1 and CDR2 (germline): LGHNA, YNFKEQ. V dropped 3 bases and J dropped 3; count of bases not matched to a gene: 3. The CDR3 spells CASSQDRWTDTQYF. DNA of the CDR3: TGTGCCAGCAGCCAGGACAGGTGGACAGATACGCAGTATTTT.

This chain uses TRBV13 with TRBJ1-4; weak D call: TRBD1 (6 bases). This CDR3 has 14 residues. Looked up from germline, CDR1 is PRHDT and CDR2 is FYEKMQ (reference sequence). V lost 4 bases, J lost 8 bases, and 14 bases lay in between. The CDR3 loop reads CASSSGTLDEKLFF. DNA for the CDR3: TGTGCCAGCAGCTCCGGGACATTGGACGAAAAACTGTTTTTT.

This chain links TRBV6-2 or TRBV6-3 with TRBJ1-2, with D maybe TRBD1 (6 bases). In germline, CDR1 is MNHEY, CDR2 SVGEGT. The CDR3 length is 17 residues. Between the trimmed V and J ends, which lost 6 bases and 4 bases, there was a span of 24 bases. CDR3 sequence: CASSPKPPQGWGYGYTF. The CDR3 DNA reads TGTGCCAGCAGCCCTAAGCCGCCACAGGGTTGGGGCTATGGCTACACCTTC.

The chain combines TRBV9 with TRBJ1-2; 8 positions agree with TRBD1. This CDR3 has 19 residues. V dropped 2 bases and J dropped 3; count of bases not matched to a gene: 18. Per the germline V gene, CDR1 is SGDLS and CDR2 is YYNGEE. CDR3 loop: CASSVPRGRIWDRDYGYTF. Written as DNA, the CDR3 is TGTGCCAGCAGCGTGCCCAGGGGGCGCATATGGGATCGTGACTATGGCTACACCTTC.

The chain couples TRBV9 to TRBJ1-5; 8 bases agree with TRBD1. The CDR3 sequence is 16 residues long. J gave up 3 bases and V 0 bases, and 5 bases lay outside the gene matches. Looked up from germline, CDR1 is SGDLS and CDR2 is YYNGEE. The CDR3 coding sequence is TGTGCCAGCAGCGTAGTCAGGGGGCGAGACAATCAGCCCCAGCATTTT. Amino acids: CASSVVRGRDNQPQHF.

The rearrangement uses TRBV5-4 and TRBJ1-5, with D maybe TRBD1 (5 bases). The CDR3 runs 14 residues. The V gene's germline CDR1 is SGHNT and CDR2 YYREEE (reference sequence). V lost 0 bases, J lost 4 bases, and 8 bases lay in between. The CDR3 nucleotides read TGTGCCAGCAGCTTGGCCGGGGGGAATCAGCCCCAGCATTTT. As protein: CASSLAGGNQPQHF.

The chain uses TRBV28 and TRBJ2-7, with TRBD1 matching 8 bases. Germline V gene lookup returns CDR1 MDHEN and CDR2 SYDVKM. Unmatched junction bases numbered 16, after V lost 1 base and J lost 2 bases. This CDR3 contains 19 residues. Written as DNA, the CDR3 is TGTGCCAGCAGTTTATCTCATTTAACGGGACAGGTTGTACCCTACGAGCAGTACTTC. Translation: CASSLSHLTGQVVPYEQYF.

CDR3 sequence reads: CASSLYTHSNQPQHF. CDR3 nucleotide sequence: TGTGCCAGCAGTTTATACACCCATAGCAATCAGCCCCAGCATTTT. The chain uses TRBV27 and TRBJ1-5; no definite D call. The CDR3 spans 15 residues. V was trimmed by 1 base and J by 0 bases, leaving 7 bases between them. Germline CDR1 is MNHEY and CDR2 is SMNVEV (reference sequence).

J is TRBJ1-2 and V is TRBV19; TRBD1 is a possible D gene (6 bases). In germline, CDR1 is LNHDA, CDR2 SQIVND (reference sequence). This CDR3 has 17 residues. The V end was cut by 5 bases, the J end by 0 bases, with 19 bases between. CDR3 protein: CASSPDSYLPANYGYTF. The DNA for the CDR3 is TGTGCCAGTAGTCCGGACAGCTACCTCCCAGCTAACTATGGCTACACCTTC.

The V and J genes are TRBV2 and TRBJ1-1; tentative D call: TRBD1 (5 bases). Germline loops: CDR1 SNHLY, CDR2 FYNNEI. V lost 8 bases to trimming and J lost 0 bases, with 10 bases between them. The CDR3 runs 13 residues. CDR3 nucleotides: TGTGCCAGCTCAGGGCGGATGAACACTGAAGCTTTCTTT. Translating gives CASSGRMNTEAFF.

The CDR3 loop is CASSVAGGVWDTQYF. The CDR3 DNA reads as TGTGCCAGCAGCGTAGCGGGGGGGGTATGGGATACGCAGTATTTT. The chain couples TRBV9 to TRBJ2-3; the match to TRBD2 covers 8 bases. Unmatched junction bases numbered 6, after V lost 0 bases and J lost 6 bases. This CDR3 comprises 15 residues. Germline CDR1 reads SGDLS; CDR2 reads YYNGEE.

The gene calls are TRBV21-1 and TRBJ1-5. TRBV21-1 constitutes a pseudogene. The length of the CDR3 is 18 residues. CDR3 nucleotide sequence: TGTGCCAGCAGCAAAGGGGGGGAGGTCCCCCTTCGGAATCAGCCCCAGCATTTT. Its protein product is CASSKGGEVPLRNQPQHF.

This chain links TRBV20-1 with TRBJ2-7, with D possibly matching TRBD1 (6 bases). The CDR3 runs to 11 residues. Trimming left V 6 bases short and J 6 bases short, with 12 bases between. CDR1 DFQATT and CDR2 SNEGSKA come from the germline V gene (reference sequence). Written as DNA, the CDR3 is TGCAGTGCAAGACAGGATACCGAGCAGTACGTC. Protein sequence: CSARQDTEQYV.

The chain has TRBV7-3 and TRBJ1-2; a weak D match, TRBD1 (6 bases). Trimming left V 2 bases short and J 8 bases short, with 15 bases between. CDR3 length: 14 residues. Germline V lookup: CDR1 SGHTA, CDR2 FQGTGA. As DNA, the CDR3 is TGTGCCAGCAGCTTACGGGGGGCTGGTGGAGGCTACACCTTC. Protein: CASSLRGAGGGYTF.

This chain connects TRBV2 to TRBJ1-2; tentative D call: TRBD1 (5 bases). V dropped 4 bases and J dropped 7 bases, with 16 bases sitting between them. CDR1 is SNHLY, CDR2 FYNNEI, per germline. This CDR3 has 14 residues. The CDR3 reads CASSGSQGIGGYTF. The CDR3 bases are TGTGCCAGCAGTGGTTCGCAGGGAATAGGTGGCTACACCTTC.

The chain combines TRBV2 with TRBJ2-3; 7 bases match TRBD2. This CDR3 comprises 17 residues. The germline V gene has CDR1 SNHLY and CDR2 FYNNEI. With 0 bases clipped from V and 1 base from J, the junction kept 7 bases outside the gene matches. The CDR3 spells CASSEASRDYRTDTQYF. The CDR3, as DNA: TGTGCCAGCAGTGAAGCGTCCCGGGACTACCGCACAGATACGCAGTATTTT. The whole variable domain, filled in from reference TRBV2 and TRBJ2-3, reads EPEVTQTPSHQVTQMGQEVILRCVPISNHLYFYWYRQILGQKVEFLVSFYNNEISEKSEIFDDQFSVERPDGSNFTLKIRSTKLEDSAMYFCASSEASRDYRTDTQYFGPGTRLTVL.

J is TRBJ1-5 and V is TRBV24-1; D perhaps matches TRBD1 (6 bases). Germline assignment: CDR1 KGHDR and CDR2 SFDVKD. There are 16 residues in the CDR3. V was cut by 1 base and J by 5 bases, with 14 bases left in between. The CDR3 nucleotides are TGTGCCACCAGTGATTTAAAGGGGGAGGGTGATCAGCCCCAGCATTTT. It encodes CATSDLKGEGDQPQHF.

Note on this clone: The same CDR3 can be traced to other DNA sequences in this sample. The rearrangement links TRBV5-1 to TRBJ2-7; 11 nucleotides line up with TRBD1. The germline V gene has CDR1 SGHRS and CDR2 YFSETQ. The V gene end was trimmed by 4 bases and the J gene end by 4 bases; junction bases not matched to a gene: 4. The CDR3 contains 14 residues. CDR3 protein: CASSAGTGGYEQYF. As DNA, the CDR3 is TGCGCCAGCAGCGCCGGGACAGGGGGTTACGAGCAGTACTTC. Variable domain in full (rest from reference TRBV5-1 and TRBJ2-7): KAGVTQTPRYLIKTRGQQVTLSCSPISGHRSVSWYQQTPGQGLQFLFEYFSETQRNKGNFPGRFSGRQFSNSRSEMNVSTLELGDSALYLCASSAGTGGYEQYFGPGTRLTVT.